This T cell receptor (beta chain) was obtained from a study of preoperative IRX-2 immunotherapy in early breast cancer. Described treatment: preoperative locoregional IRX-2 cytokine immunotherapy. Patients received preoperative, locoregional IRX-2 cytokine immunotherapy in a phase Ib study. Germline V gene lookup returns CDR1 LNHDA and CDR2 SQIVND (reference sequence). Trimming removed 8 bases from V and 3 bases from J; junction bases left unmatched: 9. CDR3 length: 14 amino acids. TCRdb keeps only in-frame clones here, not all; method: immunoSEQ multiplex PCR. The table records under 35,000 clones, over 65% of them present only once.

The sequence derives from a human donor with breast cancer. V and J are TRBV19 and TRBJ1-1, with TRBD1 matching over 7 bases. The sample was acquired from a patient treated with IRX-2 immunotherapy. CDR3 loop: CASEQGFGYTEAFF. DNA for the CDR3: TGTGCCAGTGAACAGGGGTTCGGGTACACTGAAGCTTTCTTT.